This entry features one T cell receptor beta chain sequence. Trimming removed 5 bases at V and 0 bases at J, with 13 bases between. CDR3 length: 16 residues. Germline CDR1 and CDR2: LNHDA and SQIVND (reference sequence). The data are from a study of cytomegalovirus exposure and HLA in healthy donors. PCR was performed using 60 Vbeta and 13 Jbeta primers. Method: immunoSEQ multiplex PCR; TCRdb's copy keeps in-frame clones and lacks some. Of 100,000 to 150,000 clones in the sample, 72% were seen once. This chain links TRBV19 with TRBJ1-4; D is unresolved. Sequencing used PBMCs. The receptor was isolated from a man aged 45-65 years in good health and CMV-seropositive. In nucleotides, the CDR3 is TGTGCCAGTAGTTTCACCCCGACTTCAACTAATGAAAAACTGTTTTTT. This gives the protein CASSFTPTSTNEKLFF.